The 24 T cell receptor beta chains below all came from one sample that was sequenced in a study of T cell repertoires in urothelial bladder cancer. The repertoire was sequenced with immunoSEQ multiplex PCR; TCRdb's copy has only in-frame clones and lacks some. The table lists over 10,000 clones, 66% of them singletons. Sequenced: tumor-infiltrating cells from bladder cancer. Receptors were obtained from a human donor with urothelial carcinoma.

By frequency in the sample, this clone is medium-sized. V and J are TRBV6-6 and TRBJ1-3, with D possibly TRBD1 on 5 matching bases. The ends were cut back, 5 bases at V and 0 bases at J, with 11 bases in the middle. The CDR3 is 15 amino acids. Looked up from germline, CDR1 is MNHNY and CDR2 is SVGAGI (reference sequence). Here the CDR3 reads CASSLQGPSGNTIYF. The CDR3 DNA sequence: TGTGCCAGCAGTCTGCAGGGTCCCTCTGGAAACACCATATATTTT.

This chain joins TRBV14 and TRBJ2-3, with D perhaps matching TRBD1 or TRBD2 (5 bases each). This CDR3 spans 13 amino acids. Germline V gene data show CDR1 as SGHDN and CDR2 as FVKESK. Trimming stripped 4 bases from V and 1 base from J, with 6 bases between. The DNA of the CDR3 is TGTGCCAGCAGCCTGGGGGGCACAGATACGCAGTATTTT. This codes for CASSLGGTDTQYF.

The rearrangement links TRBV11-3 to TRBJ1-1; the match to TRBD1 covers 8 bases. The junction had 3 bases not matched to a gene; V was cut back by 1 base and J by 5 bases. The CDR3 length is 14 residues. The germline gives CDR1 SGHNT, CDR2 YENEEA. The CDR3 reads CASSLAGGRTEAFF. CDR3 in DNA: TGTGCCAGCAGCTTAGCAGGGGGCAGGACTGAAGCTTTCTTT.

The V call is TRBV7-2, the J call TRBJ1-5, with 7 bases matching TRBD1. Germline CDR1 SGHTA, CDR2 FQGNSA. V trimming: 5 bases; J trimming: 2 bases; junction bases outside the gene matches: 9. The CDR3 contains 16 residues. The CDR3 DNA reads as TGTGCCAGCAGCCCATACAAGGGGGCCGGCAATCAGCCCCAGCATTTT. It yields the protein CASSPYKGAGNQPQHF.

V is TRBV21-1 and J is TRBJ2-7. TRBV21-1 is a documented pseudogene. The CDR3 runs to 10 residues. CDR3 in DNA: TGTGCCAGCCCCTGGAAAGAGCAGTACGTC. It codes for CASPWKEQYV.

The gene calls are TRBV23-1 and TRBJ1-5, with 10 bases fitting TRBD1. TRBV23-1 is known as an ORF, though its function is uncertain. J lost 5 bases, V lost 2 bases, and 12 bases had no gene match. CDR3 length: 18 residues. CDR3 coding DNA: TGCGCCAGCAGTCAACTCAGGGGACAGGGGAAAGGGGATCAGCCCCAGCATTTT. This encodes CASSQLRGQGKGDQPQHF.

The rearrangement links TRBV9 to TRBJ2-7; 12 nucleotides line up with TRBD1. The trim removed 0 bases at V and 2 bases at J, leaving 15 bases unmatched. Germline lookup yields CDR1 SGDLS and CDR2 YYNGEE. The length of the CDR3 is 20 residues. The CDR3 loop reads CASSVEGTGGAPSQAYEQYV. DNA for the CDR3: TGTGCCAGCAGCGTAGAGGGGACAGGGGGCGCGCCCTCTCAAGCCTACGAGCAGTACGTC.

The rearrangement joins TRBV6-6 to TRBJ2-7; the match to TRBD2 covers 8 bases. Looked up from germline, CDR1 is MNHNY and CDR2 is SVGAGI (reference sequence). Trimming cost V 9 bases and J 3 bases; bases outside gene matches: 7. The CDR3 consists of 13 residues. DNA of the CDR3: TGTGCCAGTAAGCGGGGGTCCTTCTACGAGCAGTACTTC. As protein: CASKRGSFYEQYF.

V and J are TRBV7-2 and TRBJ2-3; TRBD2 agrees at 8 bases. CDR1 is SGHTA and CDR2 is FQGNSA in the germline V gene. The CDR3 length is 15 residues. V lost 6 bases to trimming and J lost 2 bases; unmatched junction nucleotides: 7. CDR3 protein: CASRSGGGYTDTQYF. DNA for the CDR3: TGTGCCAGCAGATCGGGCGGGGGGTACACAGATACGCAGTATTTT.

The chain carries TRBV9 and TRBJ1-1, with TRBD1 as a possible D gene (5 bases). This CDR3 contains 16 residues. The germline gives CDR1 SGDLS, CDR2 YYNGEE. V was clipped by 4 bases and J by 1 base, with 17 bases between them. The CDR3 DNA reads as TGTGCCAGCAGCCCCCCCCCTGGGGGACCGAACACTGAAGCTTTCTTT. This gives the protein CASSPPPGGPNTEAFF.

The chain uses TRBV4-3 and TRBJ2-3; D might be TRBD1 or TRBD2, each matching 5 bases. The germline CDR1 and CDR2 sequences are LGHNA and YSLEER. CDR3 size: 15 residues. V lost 4 bases and J lost 1, with 12 bases in between. This CDR3 is CASSPQGGRTDTQYF. In DNA form, the CDR3 reads TGCGCCAGCAGCCCCCAGGGCGGGCGCACAGATACGCAGTATTTT.

The rearrangement uses TRBV19 and TRBJ2-3; D is possibly TRBD1 (5 bases). From germline, CDR1 is LNHDA and CDR2 SQIVND (reference sequence). Trimming left V 4 bases short and J 7 bases short, with 9 bases between. This CDR3 has 12 amino acids. The CDR3 loop reads CASSKAGYTQYF. DNA of the CDR3: TGTGCCAGTAGTAAGGCAGGGTATACGCAGTATTTT.

CDR3 in DNA: TGTGCCAGCAGACCCGGACAGCTAAATAACTATGGCTACACCTTC. Its protein product is CASRPGQLNNYGYTF. V and J are TRBV27 and TRBJ1-2, with TRBD1 as a possible D gene (6 bases). This CDR3 region has 15 residues. CDR1 and CDR2 (germline): MNHEY, SMNVEV (reference sequence). The V gene lost 6 bases and the J gene lost 1 base, with 15 bases spanning the gap.

The sample holds a few counts of this clone. This sequence joins TRBV10-3 and TRBJ2-2; D might be TRBD1 (6 bases). Germline values: CDR1 ENHRY, CDR2 SYGVKD. This CDR3 has 16 residues. V gave up 7 bases and J gave up 3 bases, with 18 bases separating them. CDR3 DNA sequence: TGTGCCATCAAAGGGGACACGGGACGCCACACCGGGGAGCTGTTTTTT. It is translated as CAIKGDTGRHTGELFF.

V gene TRBV7-3 combines with J gene TRBJ2-5; possibly TRBD1 or TRBD2 for D (5 bases each). Germline CDR1 and CDR2: SGHTA and FQGTGA. The CDR3 is 13 amino acids. V was clipped by 4 bases and J by 5 bases, with 11 bases between them. For the CDR3, the DNA is TGTGCCAGCAGCTCCGGGACCCTGGAGACCCAGTACTTC. Its translation is CASSSGTLETQYF.

This clone was seen a single time. The rearrangement uses TRBV7-3 and TRBJ1-2; possibly TRBD1 for D (6 bases). Trimming took off 2 bases at V and 8 bases at J, with 18 bases between the two ends. The germline CDR1 and CDR2 sequences are SGHTA and FQGTGA. This CDR3 is 15 amino acids long. The CDR3 loop is CASSLEGVGERGYTF. The DNA of the CDR3 is TGTGCCAGCAGCTTAGAGGGGGTAGGGGAACGAGGCTACACCTTC. Supplemented by reference TRBV7-3 and TRBJ1-2, the full variable domain reads GAGVSQTPSNKVTEKGKYVELRCDPISGHTALYWYRQSLGQGPEFLIYFQGTGAADDSGLPNDRFFAVRPEGSVSTLKIQRTERGDSAVYLCASSLEGVGERGYTFGSGTRLTVV.

The chain has TRBV7-9 and TRBJ2-7; 9 bases fit TRBD1. V dropped 4 bases and J dropped 1; count of bases not matched to a gene: 8. This CDR3 has 16 residues. Germline V gene lookup returns CDR1 SEHNR and CDR2 FQNEAQ (reference sequence). CDR3: CASSSLGQGTSYEQYF. In DNA form, the CDR3 reads TGTGCCAGCAGCTCCCTCGGACAGGGGACATCCTACGAGCAGTACTTC. The complete variable domain, with remaining parts taken from reference TRBV7-9 and TRBJ2-7, reads DTGVSQNPRHKITKRGQNVTFRCDPISEHNRLYWYRQTLGQGPEFLTYFQNEAQLEKSRLLSDRFSAERPKGSFSTLEIQRTEQGDSAMYLCASSSLGQGTSYEQYFGPGTRLTVT.

The CDR3 DNA reads TGTGCCAGCACCCGGACAGCCCAAGAGACCCAGTACTTC. Residues: CASTRTAQETQYF. This sequence joins TRBV6-1 and TRBJ2-5, with a possible D match to TRBD1 (6 bases). V was trimmed by 7 bases and J by 1 base, leaving 10 bases between them. The CDR3 has 13 residues. Per germline, CDR1 MNHNS and CDR2 SASEGT.

This clone was recorded a few times. This rearrangement joins TRBV9 to TRBJ2-6; D remains unclear. The CDR3 runs 13 residues. Germline assignment: CDR1 SGDLS and CDR2 YYNGEE. Trimming took 2 bases from V and 3 from J, leaving 3 bases between them. CDR3 DNA: TGTGCCAGCAGCGTTCTTGGGGCCAACGTCCTGACTTTC. Its translation is CASSVLGANVLTF. Full variable domain (remainder filled in from reference TRBV9 and TRBJ2-6): DSGVTQTPKHLITATGQRVTLRCSPRSGDLSVYWYQQSLDQGLQFLIQYYNGEERAKGNILERFSAQQFPDLHSELNLSSLELGDSALYFCASSVLGANVLTFGAGSRLTVL.

The chain uses TRBV7-2 and TRBJ2-3; 9 bases agree with TRBD1. V lost 5 bases to trimming and J lost 4 bases; unmatched junction nucleotides: 7. The CDR3 sequence is 15 residues long. Germline V gene data show CDR1 as SGHTA and CDR2 as FQGNSA. Here the CDR3 DNA reads TGTGCCAGCAGCCCAGGGGACAGGGAAGCAGATACGCAGTATTTT. As protein: CASSPGDREADTQYF.

The chain is built from TRBV7-9 and TRBJ2-3; 10 bases line up with TRBD2. Looked up from germline, CDR1 is SEHNR and CDR2 is FQNEAQ (reference sequence). Losses at the gene ends were 6 bases for V and 2 bases for J; bases not matched to a gene: 5. This CDR3 region has 15 residues. This CDR3 is CASSLSGGATDTQYF. In nucleotides, the CDR3 is TGTGCCAGCAGTTTAAGCGGGGGGGCCACAGATACGCAGTATTTT.

V gene TRBV5-1 combines with J gene TRBJ2-5; D remains unclear. This CDR3 spans 11 amino acids. Looked up from germline, CDR1 is SGHRS and CDR2 is YFSETQ. The germline V and J ends were trimmed by 0 bases and 3 bases, with 0 bases remaining between them. As DNA, the CDR3 is TGCGCCAGCAGCTTGGAAGAGACCCAGTACTTC. Protein: CASSLEETQYF.

V is TRBV2 and J is TRBJ2-2, with D tentatively TRBD2 (6 bases). V was shortened by 4 bases and J by 6 bases, with 15 bases between the two germline ends. The V gene's germline CDR1 is SNHLY and CDR2 FYNNEI. This CDR3 comprises 15 residues. CDR3 nucleotide sequence: TGTGCCAGCAGTGTGGAGGGGCTGCGAGCCGGGGAGCTGTTTTTT. Amino acids: CASSVEGLRAGELFF. The variable domain in full, completed from reference TRBV2 and TRBJ2-2, reads EPEVTQTPSHQVTQMGQEVILRCVPISNHLYFYWYRQILGQKVEFLVSFYNNEISEKSEIFDDQFSVERPDGSNFTLKIRSTKLEDSAMYFCASSVEGLRAGELFFGEGSRLTVL.

This clone has a handful of counts. V is TRBV30 and J is TRBJ1-1; D is unclear. Trimming took 3 bases from V and 1 from J, leaving 6 bases between them. The CDR3 runs to 12 residues. Germline V gene lookup returns CDR1 GTSNPN and CDR2 SVGIG (reference sequence). The CDR3 region has the DNA TGTGCCTGGAGGGACGGGAACACTGAAGCTTTCTTT. Its translation: CAWRDGNTEAFF.